This is a list of T cell receptor beta chains from one sample in a study of response to subunit inactivated influenza vaccine. TCRdb analysed the RT-PCR reads with MiXCR anew, one entry per CDR3 protein. The sample contains more than 700,000 distinct CDR3 sequences, around 20% of which appear only once. This specimen consisted of PBMCs from blood, obtained 5 to 6 days after vaccination. Receptors originate from a man between 50 and 59 years old who received an inactivated influenza vaccine. The CDR3 runs from the conserved cysteine through the conserved F or W. Each record gives: J gene, clone size, CDR3 length, D gene, V gene, CDR3 DNA, CDR3 protein. The D gene is left open where the match is weak. For some rows the clone size is stated as once, few or many, or as a class when expanded; others skip it.

TRBJ2-1	once	12	.	TRBV11-2	TGTGCCAGCAGCACCGCTGACAATGAGCAGTTCTTC	CASSTADNEQFF
TRBJ2-2	few	14	TRBD1	TRBV20-1	TGCAGTGCTAGAACGGGACAGTACACCGGGGAGCTGTTTTTT	CSARTGQYTGELFF
TRBJ2-2	.	14	.	TRBV7-2	TGTGCCAGCAGACCTGACCGGACCACCGGGGAGCTGTTTTTT	CASRPDRTTGELFF
TRBJ2-3	.	11	.	TRBV20-1	TGCAGTGCTAGAGGGATAGATACGCAGTATTTT	CSARGIDTQYF
TRBJ1-2	.	14	TRBD1	TRBV6-1	TGTGCCAGCAGTACCCGGGACAGCTTACGTGGCTACACCTTC	CASSTRDSLRGYTF
TRBJ2-1	.	12	.	TRBV4-3	TGCGCCAGCAGCCAAGGCCCTGTTGAGCAGTTCTTC	CASSQGPVEQFF
TRBJ2-1	few	14	TRBD2	TRBV4-3	TGCGCCAGCAGCCAACTAGCGGGGCCCAATGAGCAGTTCTTC	CASSQLAGPNEQFF
TRBJ2-3	.	16	.	TRBV20-1	TGCAGTGCTAGGCCCCTTCTAGGAGTCGGGGCAGATACGCAGTATTTT	CSARPLLGVGADTQYF
TRBJ1-2	few	16	.	TRBV4-2	TGTGCCAGCAGCCAAGATCTCACCACAGGGACCTATGGCTACACCTTC	CASSQDLTTGTYGYTF
TRBJ2-1	.	14	.	TRBV5-1	TGCGCCAGCAGCTCGGACCAGATTTACAATGAGCAGTTCTTC	CASSSDQIYNEQFF
TRBJ2-5	few	13	.	TRBV12-3/TRBV12-4	TGTGCCAGCAGTTCAGACAGCCTGGTGACCCAGTACTTC	CASSSDSLVTQYF
TRBJ2-5	few	14	.	TRBV5-6	TGTGCCAGCACCACGCAGCTCTCCCAAGAGACCCAGTACTTC	CASTTQLSQETQYF
TRBJ2-2	few	13	TRBD1	TRBV20-1	TGCAGTGCTAGACCAGGGGGCACCGGGGAGCTGTTTTTT	CSARPGGTGELFF
TRBJ1-1	.	17	TRBD1	TRBV5-1	TGCGCCAGCAGCACCGGGACAGGGGGACTCGGAAAAACTGAAGCTTTCTTT	CASSTGTGGLGKTEAFF
TRBJ1-1	.	14	.	TRBV5-1	TGCGCCAGCAGCTTGGAAGGAAGAAAAGCTGAAGCTTTCTTT	CASSLEGRKAEAFF
TRBJ2-2	many	14	.	TRBV5-1	TGCGCCAGCAGCGACGGGGATAACACCGGGGAGCTGTTTTTT	CASSDGDNTGELFF
TRBJ1-1	.	16	TRBD1	TRBV13	TGTGCCAGCAGCTCACATAAGGGGACAGGGATGCAAGAAGCTTTCTTT	CASSSHKGTGMQEAFF
TRBJ2-7	.	13	.	TRBV30	TGTGCCTGGAGTCTCAGGAAAGTCTACGAGCAGTACTTC	CAWSLRKVYEQYF
TRBJ1-2	.	17	.	TRBV25-1	TGTGCCAGCAGTGCCCTACGCGGGACGCCCTCTAACTATGGCTACACCTTC	CASSALRGTPSNYGYTF
TRBJ1-1	few	13	.	TRBV20-1	TGCAGTGCTAGAGCCCCAGTAGACACTGAAGCTTTCTTT	CSARAPVDTEAFF
TRBJ2-5	.	13	.	TRBV29-1	TGCAGCGTTGGCGGATACAAACAAGAGACCCAGTACTTC	CSVGGYKQETQYF
TRBJ2-4	few	15	.	TRBV5-6	TGTGCCAGCAGTTCGACAGGCCTCGGTGGAAACATTCAGTACTTC	CASSSTGLGGNIQYF
TRBJ2-5	.	12	.	TRBV5-1	TGCGCCAGCAGAGTAGGTGAAGAGACCCAGTACTTC	CASRVGEETQYF
TRBJ2-2	many	16	TRBD1	TRBV28	TGTGCCAGCACCCCATCCGGGACAGGGAACACCGGGGAGCTGTTTTTT	CASTPSGTGNTGELFF
TRBJ1-5	.	13	.	TRBV7-2	TGTGCCAGCAGCGCCCGGGGTAATCAGCCCCAGCATTTT	CASSARGNQPQHF
TRBJ1-1	once	16	.	TRBV7-9	TGTGCCAGCAGCTTAACTCCGGGAAGATGGGGCACTGAAGCTTTCTTT	CASSLTPGRWGTEAFF
TRBJ2-2	once	19	.	TRBV5-6	TGTGCCAGCAGCCTGAGACGAGGGATTATAGTATTGGGTACCGGGGAGCTGTTTTTT	CASSLRRGIIVLGTGELFF
TRBJ2-7	.	16	TRBD2	TRBV28	TGTGCCAGCAGTTTTCGGGGCAGGGAGGGAACCTACGAGCAGTACTTC	CASSFRGREGTYEQYF
TRBJ2-5	.	15	TRBD1	TRBV7-2	TGTGCCAGCAGCTTATACGGGACAGGGCGAGAGACCCAGTACTTC	CASSLYGTGRETQYF
TRBJ2-2	.	15	TRBD1	TRBV6-2/TRBV6-3	TGTGCCAGCAGTTACGACAGGGGGCGGACCGGGGAGCTGTTTTTT	CASSYDRGRTGELFF
TRBJ2-7	many	14	TRBD2	TRBV10-3	TGTGCCATCAGTGGGACTAGCGGGAACTACGAGCAGTACTTC	CAISGTSGNYEQYF
TRBJ2-3	.	13	TRBD1	TRBV28	TGTGCCAGCAGGGCAGGGGGAATAGATACGCAGTATTTT	CASRAGGIDTQYF
TRBJ1-1	.	15	TRBD1	TRBV12-3/TRBV12-4	TGTGCCAGCAGTTTAGGGGCAGGGGGGAACACTGAAGCTTTCTTT	CASSLGAGGNTEAFF
TRBJ1-1	few	18	.	TRBV4-2	TGTGCCAGCAGCCAGGCTACCCCACTACGTGTAGGGTCCACTGAAGCTTTCTTT	CASSQATPLRVGSTEAFF
TRBJ2-1	few	17	TRBD2	TRBV20-1	TGCAGTGCTAGAGCGAGCGGGAGGGCCGGACCCTACAATGAGCAGTTCTTC	CSARASGRAGPYNEQFF
TRBJ2-3	.	15	TRBD2	TRBV11-2	TGTGCCAGCAGCTCATATCAGCGGGGGGTGGATACGCAGTATTTT	CASSSYQRGVDTQYF
TRBJ2-7	.	13	.	TRBV12-3/TRBV12-4	TGTGCCAGCAGTTTCCCAGGCCTAAGCGAGCAGTACTTC	CASSFPGLSEQYF
TRBJ2-1	few	15	TRBD2	TRBV7-2	TGTGCCAGCAGCTTTCAAGGCGGGGGGGCTGATGAGCAGTTCTTC	CASSFQGGGADEQFF
TRBJ1-1	.	12	.	TRBV12-3/TRBV12-4	TGTGCCAGCAGTAACAGAAACACTGAAGCTTTCTTT	CASSNRNTEAFF
TRBJ2-7	.	16	.	TRBV3-1	TGTGCCAGCAGCCAAGCCCCCCGGGGGGCGCGTCACGAGCAGTACTTC	CASSQAPRGARHEQYF
TRBJ1-5	.	15	.	TRBV12-3/TRBV12-4	TGTGCCAGCAGTTTAGATTGGACAGCCGGACAGCCCCAGCATTTT	CASSLDWTAGQPQHF
TRBJ2-7	few	12	.	TRBV5-6	TGTGCCAGCAGCAAGGCCCCCTACGAGCAGTACTTC	CASSKAPYEQYF
TRBJ2-1	.	14	.	TRBV29-1	TGCAGCGTTGAAGATCGACTAGATAGCCATGAGCAGTTCTTC	CSVEDRLDSHEQFF
TRBJ2-1	.	16	TRBD2	TRBV7-9	TGTGCCAGCAGCTTAGCTGGGACTACGCGATCCAATGAGCAGTTCTTC	CASSLAGTTRSNEQFF
TRBJ2-1	few	21	TRBD2	TRBV5-1	TGCGCCAGCAGCACCGAGACCCCCTACCGGACTAGCGGGAGCTCCTACAATGAGCAGTTCTTC	CASSTETPYRTSGSSYNEQFF
TRBJ2-1	.	16	.	TRBV27	TGTGCCAGCAGTTTTCGCCGGACAGATAGTGCGAATGAGCAGTTCTTC	CASSFRRTDSANEQFF
TRBJ2-7	few	14	.	TRBV12-3/TRBV12-4	TGTGCCAGCAGCCGCAACCGAGGGCTTTCCGAGCAGTACTTC	CASSRNRGLSEQYF
TRBJ2-7	few	15	.	TRBV6-2/TRBV6-3	TGTGCCAGCAGTTATCCCGGGACGGACTACGTAGAGCAGTACTTC	CASSYPGTDYVEQYF
TRBJ2-7	few	15	.	TRBV9	TGTGCCAGCAGCGTAGGGGGGGCCCCGACCTACGAGCAGTACTTC	CASSVGGAPTYEQYF
TRBJ1-2	.	16	.	TRBV20-1	TGCAGTGCTAGAGACGGCAGGGCCAGCCGCGGGCATGGCTACACCTTC	CSARDGRASRGHGYTF
TRBJ2-7	.	16	TRBD1	TRBV10-3	TGTGCCATCAGTGATAAGGAGACAGGGTATGCTTACGAGCAGTACTTC	CAISDKETGYAYEQYF
TRBJ1-1	many	14	.	TRBV7-2	TGTGCCAGCAGCCGAGGGGGAGGAGGCACTGAAGCTTTCTTT	CASSRGGGGTEAFF
TRBJ2-7	few	14	.	TRBV4-3	TGCGCCAGCAGCCAAGACTCTTATAGTGGCGAGCAGTACTTC	CASSQDSYSGEQYF
TRBJ2-1	.	16	TRBD2	TRBV20-1	TGCAGTGCAAGGACTAGCGGGAGGGCCGGGTACAATGAGCAGTTCTTC	CSARTSGRAGYNEQFF
TRBJ1-1	.	15	.	TRBV6-2/TRBV6-3	TGTGCCAGCGGCCTACGGGGTGGCCCTACACTGAGAGCTTTCTTT	CASGLRGGPTLRAFF
TRBJ1-5	few	12	TRBD1	TRBV12-3/TRBV12-4	TGTGCCAGCAGTTCCCTTACAGGGGCCCAGCATTTT	CASSSLTGAQHF
TRBJ2-7	once	14	TRBD1	TRBV4-3	TGCGCCAGCAGCCAAGATACAGGGGGAGACGAGCAGTACTTC	CASSQDTGGDEQYF
TRBJ2-2	.	17	TRBD2	TRBV12-3/TRBV12-4	TGTGCCAGCAGGGGACTAGCGGGGGGGCCTGGTAACGGGGAGCTGTTTTTT	CASRGLAGGPGNGELFF
TRBJ1-4	.	13	.	TRBV6-6	TGTGCCAGCAGTTACGCAAGGAATGAAAAACTGTTTTTT	CASSYARNEKLFF
TRBJ2-5	few	14	TRBD1	TRBV5-1	TGCGCCAGCAGCGACCCGACAGGGAAGGTGACCCAGTACTTC	CASSDPTGKVTQYF